This T cell receptor beta chain stems from a study of CD8+CD57+ T cells in acquired aplastic anemia. Overall study: DNA recovered from sorted CD4+ and CD8+ cells had a mean of approximately 3.5 ug. Findings and limits, study-wide: Patients and controls shared some 29 CD8+ CDR3 sequences, which appeared highly expressed in patients and within their immunodominant clones.

By flow cytometry, patients selected for sequencing had shown an expansion of CD8+CD57+ cells. All participating patients were living with severe acquired aplastic anemia. Patients had received no therapy at the time of blood sampling. Researchers used genomic DNA as the template to profile TCR beta VDJ and CDR3. Via MiXCR, TCRdb re-called the reads, giving one row per CDR3 protein. The data contain approximately 80,000 distinct CDR3 sequences, roughly 72% of them seen just once; the ten biggest clones take up 80% to 90%. In regard to this clonotype: Antigen: not known.

Germline CDR1 and CDR2: WSHSY and SAAADI. V shed 6 bases and J 2 bases; nucleotides not matched to a gene: 7. The CDR3 covers 15 residues. The V gene is TRBV10-2, the J gene TRBJ1-5, with TRBD1 matching over 7 bases. This TCR derives from a human donor with aplastic anemia. The sequenced sample was sorted CD4+, CD8+, or CD8+CD57+ T cells (not recorded which) from PBMCs. In DNA form, the CDR3 reads TGCGCCAGCAGGGAAGACAGGGCGGGCAATCAGCCCCAGCATTTT. Encoded protein: CASREDRAGNQPQHF.